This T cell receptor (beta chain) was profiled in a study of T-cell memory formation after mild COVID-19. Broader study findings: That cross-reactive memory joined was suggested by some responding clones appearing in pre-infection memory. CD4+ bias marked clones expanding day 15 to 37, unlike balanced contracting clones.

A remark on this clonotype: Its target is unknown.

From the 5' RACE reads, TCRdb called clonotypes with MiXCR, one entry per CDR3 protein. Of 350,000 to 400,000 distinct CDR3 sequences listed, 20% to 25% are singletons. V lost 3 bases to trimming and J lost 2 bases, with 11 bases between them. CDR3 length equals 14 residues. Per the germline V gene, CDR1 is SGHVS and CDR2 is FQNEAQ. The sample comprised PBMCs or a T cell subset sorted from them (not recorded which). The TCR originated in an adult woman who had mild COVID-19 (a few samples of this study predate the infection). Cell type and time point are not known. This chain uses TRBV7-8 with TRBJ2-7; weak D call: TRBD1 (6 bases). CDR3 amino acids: CASSFRGSAYEQYF. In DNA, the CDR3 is TGTGCCAGCAGCTTCAGGGGAAGCGCCTACGAGCAGTACTTC.